The 24 T cell receptor beta chains below were found in one sample sequenced in a study of regulatory T cells in long-lasting Graves disease. Time point noted: persistent/refractory GD, antithyroid drugs over 5 years with positive TRAb. Scientists built the TCR library using RNA that was extracted from PBMCs. Building the TCR beta libraries relied on iRepertoire HTBI primers, and CDR3 regions underwent Arm-PCR. TCRdb re-called the multiplex PCR reads through MiXCR, storing one row per CDR3 protein. This repertoire shows 310,000 or so distinct CDR3 sequences, around 20% found once; its top ten account for 29%. Sequenced here: peripheral blood mononuclear cells (PBMCs), sampled when the disease was refractory, from a patient treated with antithyroid drugs. The receptors were gathered from a female donor with Graves disease.

This chain uses TRBV7-2 with TRBJ2-2; 14 bases map to TRBD2. The germline V gene has CDR1 SGHTA and CDR2 FQGNSA. V lost 4 bases to trimming and J lost 6 bases; unmatched junction nucleotides: 7. This CDR3 comprises 17 residues. The CDR3 sequence: CASSYSGTSGSPGELFF. The CDR3 region has the DNA TGTGCCAGCAGCTACTCCGGGACTAGCGGGAGTCCCGGGGAGCTGTTTTTT.

The V call is TRBV7-9, the J call TRBJ1-4; the D gene is possibly TRBD1 (5 bases). The CDR3 has 14 amino acids. The ends were cut back, 4 bases at V and 13 bases at J, with 19 bases in the middle. The germline V gene has CDR1 SEHNR and CDR2 FQNEAQ (reference sequence). CDR3 amino acids: CASSSPQGSGRLFF. The CDR3 region has the DNA TGTGCCAGCAGCTCCCCTCAGGGCTCAGGTCGACTGTTTTTT.

This clonotype was seen at least ten times. V is TRBV10-2 and J is TRBJ1-5, with 7 bases fitting TRBD1. Germline trimming cut 7 bases from V and 0 bases from J; bases unmatched to any gene: 6. This CDR3 comprises 15 residues. CDR1 and CDR2 from the germline V gene are WSHSY and SAAADI. The CDR3 sequence is CASMTGTVSNQPQHF. CDR3 bases: TGCGCCAGCATGACAGGGACAGTTAGCAATCAGCCCCAGCATTTT.

This clonotype was seen repeatedly, ten times or more. V is TRBV30 and J is TRBJ1-6; D not certain. The CDR3 runs to 14 residues. Trimming took 0 bases from V and 7 from J, leaving 10 bases between them. The V gene's germline CDR1 is GTSNPN and CDR2 SVGIG (reference sequence). CDR3 amino acids: CAWSVGIGNSPLHF. The CDR3 nucleotides are TGTGCCTGGAGTGTTGGAATCGGGAATTCACCCCTCCACTTT.

This clonotype was recorded many times. The CDR3 DNA sequence: TGTGCCATCAAAGGTAGTAGGGGTATGAACACTGAAGCTTTCTTT. Its translation: CAIKGSRGMNTEAFF. The rearrangement links TRBV10-3 to TRBJ1-1; D might be TRBD1 (5 bases). Per germline, CDR1 ENHRY and CDR2 SYGVKD. Between the trimmed V and J ends, which lost 7 bases and 0 bases, there was a span of 15 bases. The CDR3 runs 15 residues.

The J gene is TRBJ2-7, the V gene TRBV18; D possibly corresponds to TRBD2 (6 bases). The CDR3 spans 14 residues. The V and J ends lost 2 bases and 3 bases respectively, with 11 bases between them. CDR1 KGHSH and CDR2 LQKENI come from the germline V gene. CDR3 sequence: CASSPVGGFYEQYF. Here the CDR3 DNA reads TGTGCCAGCTCACCAGTGGGGGGATTCTACGAGCAGTACTTC.

This clonotype was seen a handful of times. The CDR3 ends on some other residue instead of the conserved phenylalanine or tryptophan, so this is likely a read error. The chain employs TRBV29-1 and TRBJ1-1; D is possibly TRBD1 (6 bases). V dropped 7 bases and J dropped 2 bases, with 14 bases sitting between them. CDR1 SQVTM and CDR2 ANQGSEA come from the germline V gene. The CDR3 extends over 13 amino acids. The CDR3 DNA is TGCAGCGGGACCGGACAGCTTAACACTGAAGCTTTCTCT. It specifies CSGTGQLNTEAFS.

This clonotype was found many times. The V call is TRBV6-1, the J call TRBJ2-4; 9 positions agree with TRBD1. V trimming: 5 bases; J trimming: 6 bases; junction bases outside the gene matches: 5. Germline assignment: CDR1 MNHNS and CDR2 SASEGT. The CDR3 totals 14 residues. CDR3 nucleotides: TGTGCCAGCAGTCCGACAGGGGGGAGAAACATTCAGTACTTC. Translating gives CASSPTGGRNIQYF.

This clonotype was seen more than once but under ten times. V gene TRBV7-3 combines with J gene TRBJ1-1; D call uncertain. Germline V gene data show CDR1 as SGHTA and CDR2 as FQGTGA. Trimming shortened V by 0 bases and J by 1 base, and 6 bases separated the two germline ends. The length of the CDR3 is 14 residues. For the CDR3, the DNA is TGTGCCAGCAGCTTAACAGGGTGGAACACTGAAGCTTTCTTT. Its protein product is CASSLTGWNTEAFF. The variable domain in full, completed from reference TRBV7-3 and TRBJ1-1, reads GAGVSQTPSNKVTEKGKYVELRCDPISGHTALYWYRQSLGQGPEFLIYFQGTGAADDSGLPNDRFFAVRPEGSVSTLKIQRTERGDSAVYLCASSLTGWNTEAFFGQGTRLTVV.

The chain employs TRBV2 and TRBJ2-5; D may be TRBD1 (5 bases). Per the germline V gene, CDR1 is SNHLY and CDR2 is FYNNEI. The length of the CDR3 is 13 residues. V lost 7 bases and J lost 5, with 14 bases in between. The CDR3 spells CASNLGHRETQYF. DNA for the CDR3: TGTGCCAGCAACCTAGGACATCGTGAGACCCAGTACTTC.

The chain combines TRBV18 with TRBJ2-7, with 8 bases identical to TRBD1. This CDR3 contains 14 residues. Germline CDR1 KGHSH, CDR2 LQKENI. The junction had 9 bases not matched to a gene; V was cut back by 6 bases and J by 5 bases. The CDR3 is CASSKQGEADEQYF. DNA for the CDR3: TGTGCCAGCTCGAAACAGGGGGAAGCCGACGAGCAGTACTTC.

This clonotype has a handful of counts. The rearrangement joins TRBV5-6 to TRBJ1-1; TRBD1 matches at 8 bases. The J segment lost 4 bases and the V segment lost 4 bases, leaving 12 bases of the junction unmatched. CDR1 is SGHDT and CDR2 is YYEEEE in the germline V gene. The CDR3 length is 16 residues. The CDR3 region has the DNA TGTGCCAGCAGCCTAGACTGGACAGGGTTAGCCACTGAAGCTTTCTTT. It is translated as CASSLDWTGLATEAFF.

This clonotype appeared many times. The chain is built from TRBV7-3 and TRBJ2-1; 9 bases match TRBD1. The germline gives CDR1 SGHTA, CDR2 FQGTGA. The CDR3 consists of 15 residues. V lost 5 bases, J lost 6 bases, and 8 bases stayed unmatched. Here the CDR3 reads CASSPLGQGINEQFF. The CDR3 DNA follows: TGTGCCAGCAGCCCCTTGGGACAGGGTATCAATGAGCAGTTCTTC.

This clonotype was seen only a few times. This rearrangement joins TRBV7-9 to TRBJ1-2, with D unclear. This CDR3 has 13 residues. Germline values: CDR1 SEHNR, CDR2 FQNEAQ (reference sequence). Deletions cut 8 bases from V and 4 bases from J, with 14 bases between. The CDR3 region has the DNA TGTGCCAGCGGGGAGAGTACCGGCTATGGCTACACCTTC. Residues: CASGESTGYGYTF.

The chain carries TRBV19 and TRBJ1-5; D might be TRBD1 (5 bases). CDR3 length: 15 amino acids. V was pared by 3 bases and J by 2 bases, with 11 bases between. Germline V gene lookup returns CDR1 LNHDA and CDR2 SQIVND (reference sequence). CDR3 protein: CASSIGAARNQPQHF. CDR3 bases: TGTGCCAGTAGTATCGGGGCAGCGCGCAATCAGCCCCAGCATTTT.

This clonotype was detected many times. CDR3 sequence reads: CACRNWDHEYGYTF. CDR3 in DNA: TGTGCCTGCCGGAACTGGGACCATGAGTATGGCTACACCTTC. The chain employs TRBV30 and TRBJ1-2; TRBD1 might be the D (5 bases). Trimming removed 6 bases from V and 5 bases from J, with 19 bases in between. The CDR3 is 14 amino acids. Germline CDR1 GTSNPN, CDR2 SVGIG (reference sequence).

The DNA of the CDR3 is TGTGCCAGCAGCCTTAGGGAGGGGACAGCCGGGACCGTGAACACTGAAGCTTTCTTT. Amino acids: CASSLREGTAGTVNTEAFF. This chain connects TRBV7-2 to TRBJ1-1, with TRBD1 matching over 7 bases. This CDR3 is 19 amino acids long. The trim removed 5 bases at V and 0 bases at J, leaving 18 bases unmatched. Germline V gene data show CDR1 as SGHTA and CDR2 as FQGNSA.

This clonotype was seen many times. The V gene is TRBV28, the J gene TRBJ2-7; 8 bases map to TRBD1. With V trimmed by 5 bases and J by 0 bases, 3 bases remained unmatched. The CDR3 extends over 14 amino acids. CDR1 and CDR2 from the germline V gene are MDHEN and SYDVKM. CDR3 region: CASSRQGSSYEQYF. The CDR3, as DNA: TGTGCCAGCAGTCGACAGGGGAGCTCCTACGAGCAGTACTTC.

The chain links TRBV7-2 to TRBJ1-3; D might be TRBD1 (6 bases). V was cut by 1 base and J by 1 base, with 14 bases left in between. The germline gives CDR1 SGHTA, CDR2 FQGNSA. The CDR3 length is 17 residues. The CDR3 DNA follows: TGTGCCAGCAGCTTAGATCTCTACAGGGAATCTGGAAACACCATATATTTT. It translates to CASSLDLYRESGNTIYF.

V and J are TRBV20-1 and TRBJ2-1; maybe TRBD2 (6 bases). The CDR3 contains 18 residues. Trimming removed 6 bases from V and 5 bases from J, with 29 bases in between. Per the germline V gene, CDR1 is DFQATT and CDR2 is SNEGSKA (reference sequence). The CDR3 coding sequence is TGCAGTGCACCCGTAACGCTTAAGGGACTGGAGGGAAACAATGAGCAGTTCTTC. This translates into CSAPVTLKGLEGNNEQFF.

This clonotype was seen a handful of times. The chain has TRBV28 and TRBJ2-2; perhaps TRBD1 as D (6 bases). Germline V lookup: CDR1 MDHEN, CDR2 SYDVKM. Trimming took off 8 bases at V and 3 bases at J, with 22 bases between the two ends. The CDR3 extends over 17 amino acids. The CDR3 reads CASSGHTMRWDTGELFF. In DNA form, the CDR3 reads TGTGCCAGCTCGGGACACACGATGAGGTGGGACACCGGGGAGCTGTTTTTT. The entire variable domain, with the rest obtained from reference TRBV28 and TRBJ2-2, is as follows: DVKVTQSSRYLVKRTGEKVFLECVQDMDHENMFWYRQDPGLGLRLIYFSYDVKMKEKGDIPEGYSVSREKKERFSLILESASTNQTSMYLCASSGHTMRWDTGELFFGEGSRLTVL.

The rearrangement uses TRBV7-3 and TRBJ2-2, with a tentative D call TRBD1 (5 bases). Trimming pared 5 bases from V and 5 bases from J, leaving 15 bases between. Germline lookup yields CDR1 SGHTA and CDR2 FQGTGA. CDR3 length: 15 residues. CDR3 amino acids: CASSGAPGLTGELFF. CDR3 DNA sequence: TGTGCCAGCAGCGGAGCCCCAGGGTTAACCGGGGAGCTGTTTTTT. The full variable domain, with the rest looked up from reference TRBV7-3 and TRBJ2-2, is GAGVSQTPSNKVTEKGKYVELRCDPISGHTALYWYRQSLGQGPEFLIYFQGTGAADDSGLPNDRFFAVRPEGSVSTLKIQRTERGDSAVYLCASSGAPGLTGELFFGEGSRLTVL.

The V gene is TRBV14, the J gene TRBJ2-3; the match to TRBD2 covers 7 bases. Germline lookup yields CDR1 SGHDN and CDR2 FVKESK. Germline trimming cut 1 base from V and 0 bases from J; bases unmatched to any gene: 4. This CDR3 is 16 amino acids long. The CDR3 DNA reads as TGTGCCAGCAGCCAAGGAGGCGGGGGAAGCACAGATACGCAGTATTTT. This encodes CASSQGGGGSTDTQYF. Filled out from reference TRBV14 and TRBJ2-3, the complete variable domain reads EAGVTQFPSHSVIEKGQTVTLRCDPISGHDNLYWYRRVMGKEIKFLLHFVKESKQDESGMPNNRFLAERTGGTYSTLKVQPAELEDSGVYFCASSQGGGGSTDTQYFGPGTRLTVL.

This chain links TRBV7-9 with TRBJ1-5, with D possibly TRBD1 on 5 matching bases. The V end was cut by 5 bases, the J end by 5 bases, with 16 bases between. The CDR3 loop spans 15 amino acids. Looked up from germline, CDR1 is SEHNR and CDR2 is FQNEAQ (reference sequence). CDR3 sequence reads: CASSDRRGSDQPQHF. The CDR3 DNA follows: TGTGCCAGCAGCGACCGACGGGGGTCCGATCAGCCCCAGCATTTT.